This T cell receptor beta chain was identified during a study of cytomegalovirus exposure and HLA in healthy donors. General study results and limits: Differences between HLA loci emerged in a later analysis of TCR association rates, with DRB1 most and HLA-C fewest. It emerged from a later analysis that several of the most significant clusters appeared to be linked to common viral pathogens. With later analysis, a missense DCLRE1C variant became linked to TCR beta V- and J-gene trimming.

This clone was seen only a few times. Its antigen remains unidentified. PCR used 60 Vbeta primers and 13 Jbeta primers. Only in-frame clones appear in the TCRdb table, and some are missing; sequencing was by immunoSEQ multiplex PCR. The sample carries 150,000 to 200,000 clones, more than 70% recorded once. With V trimmed by 4 bases and J by 5 bases, 14 bases remained unmatched. The CDR3 contains 16 residues. Germline-derived CDR1 and CDR2 are SGHDT and YYEEEE. This chain joins TRBV5-6 and TRBJ2-5, with 7 nucleotides matching TRBD2. The sample taken for sequencing was PBMCs. This TCR was sampled from a young man in good health and CMV-seropositive. The CDR3 region has the DNA TGTGCCAGCAGCCCCTGGACCGGGACTACTCCGGAGACCCAGTACTTC. Its protein is CASSPWTGTTPETQYF.